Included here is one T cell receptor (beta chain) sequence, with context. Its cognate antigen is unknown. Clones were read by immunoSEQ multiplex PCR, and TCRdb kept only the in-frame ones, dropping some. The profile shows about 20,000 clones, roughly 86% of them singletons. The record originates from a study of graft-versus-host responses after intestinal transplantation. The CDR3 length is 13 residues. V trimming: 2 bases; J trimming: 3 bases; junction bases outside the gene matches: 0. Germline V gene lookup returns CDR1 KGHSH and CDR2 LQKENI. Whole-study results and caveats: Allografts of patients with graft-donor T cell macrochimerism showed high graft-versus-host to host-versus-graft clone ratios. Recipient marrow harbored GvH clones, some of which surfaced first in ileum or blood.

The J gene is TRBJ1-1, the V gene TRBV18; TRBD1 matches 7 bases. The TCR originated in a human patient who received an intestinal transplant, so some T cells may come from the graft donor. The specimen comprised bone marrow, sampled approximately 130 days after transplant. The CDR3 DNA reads TGTGCCAGCTCACCAGACAGGGACACTGAAGCTTTCTTT. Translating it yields CASSPDRDTEAFF.